This TCR beta chain appears in the sequencing data of a study of T-cell reconstitution after alpha-beta-depleted transplantation in children. This CDR3 has 13 amino acids. Germline values: CDR1 SEHNR, CDR2 FQNEAQ (reference sequence). V dropped 8 bases and J dropped 4 bases, with 14 bases sitting between them. Preparation of the TCRbeta library involved a method that used unique molecular identifiers. A single record per CDR3 protein comes from TCRdb applying MiXCR to the PCR reads. The sample shows about 540,000 distinct CDR3 sequences, about a sixth of them seen only once. The rearrangement joins TRBV7-9 to TRBJ2-5, with a weak D call TRBD2 (6 bases). The TCR comes from a human donor who donated a stem cell graft to a child with acute lymphoblastic leukemia. Sequencing used PBMCs from the stem cell graft donor, obtained from the stem cell graft. Here the CDR3 reads CASVPGGTETQYF. Here the CDR3 DNA reads TGTGCCAGCGTCCCAGGAGGGACAGAGACCCAGTACTTC.